The subject of this entry is one TCR beta chain. Other DNA sequences in this sample translate to the same CDR3. These data come from a study of blood T cell repertoires in COVID-19. At the level of the study: Sites across the United States, Italy and Spain contributed samples from acute and convalescent COVID-19. The analysed material was cDNA or gDNA that came from T cells, B-cell-depleted T cells, or PBMCs.

This CDR3 spans 12 amino acids. Germline lookup yields CDR1 SGHDT and CDR2 YYEEEE. Trimming cost V 0 bases and J 3 bases, with 4 bases left between them. Recovered Cohort 3 donors showed two negative PCRs, clearance, or symptom resolution. In the authors' methods: Estimates of nucleated cell counts were drawn from the amplification of reference gene primers. The data were produced by immunoSEQ multiplex PCR, yet TCRdb's version contains in-frame clones alone and is incomplete. V, J and clone size reflect that table, while D and trimming were determined from the DNA. The sample lists about 310,000 clones; over 85% were seen once.

This sequence joins TRBV5-6 and TRBJ2-7; D unresolved. Material for sequencing was PBMCs or T cells enriched from blood (not recorded which). This clonotype originated in a woman aged 25 to 45 who had recovered from COVID-19. The CDR3 protein is CASSLGDYEQYF. DNA of the CDR3: TGTGCCAGCAGCTTGGGAGACTACGAGCAGTACTTC.